These 15 T cell receptor beta chains were sequenced from one sample in a study of control samples from healthy donors and cancer patients. Profiled with immunoSEQ multiplex PCR; TCRdb holds only in-frame clones, not every one. This table has about 170,000 clones, just under 95% appearing once. Sequenced input: blood. The source is a woman aged 55-70 years in good health.

The J gene is TRBJ2-5, the V gene TRBV9, with 9 bases that match TRBD2. V lost 0 bases and J lost 0; bases outside the gene matches: 6. The CDR3 is made up of 17 amino acids. CDR1 and CDR2 (germline): SGDLS, YYNGEE. CDR3 region: CASSVAAGGRYQETQYF. In DNA, the CDR3 is TGTGCCAGCAGCGTAGCAGCGGGGGGTCGATACCAAGAGACCCAGTACTTC.

The chain is built from TRBV12-5 and TRBJ2-3; D not resolved. Trimming left V 5 bases short and J 5 bases short, with 8 bases between. The CDR3 loop spans 12 amino acids. Germline assignment: CDR1 LGHNT and CDR2 FRNRAP. CDR3 nucleotides: TGTGCTAGTGGTCGCCTGGTAGATACGCAGTATTTT. Protein sequence: CASGRLVDTQYF. The full variable domain, in which reference TRBV12-5 and TRBJ2-3 provide the parts outside the CDR3, is DARVTQTPRHKVTEMGQEVTMRCQPILGHNTVFWYRQTMMQGLELLAYFRNRAPLDDSGMPKDRFSAEMPDATLATLKIQPSEPRDSAVYFCASGRLVDTQYFGPGTRLTVL.

This chain connects TRBV6-5 to TRBJ2-7; D unresolved. Germline CDR1 MNHEY, CDR2 SVGAGI. The CDR3 has 14 residues. The V end lost 2 bases, the J end lost 1 base, and 9 bases lay between the germline ends. DNA of the CDR3: TGTGCCAGCAGTTACCTCGGCAGGTCCTACGAGCAGTACTTC. It translates to CASSYLGRSYEQYF.

J is TRBJ1-1 and V is TRBV7-9, with D perhaps matching TRBD1 (5 bases). The CDR3 runs to 14 residues. Germline CDR1 is SEHNR and CDR2 is FQNEAQ (reference sequence). V gave up 3 bases and J gave up 1 base, with 9 bases separating them. CDR3 amino acids: CASSLGLTNTEAFF. CDR3 DNA sequence: TGTGCCAGCAGCTTGGGACTCACGAACACTGAAGCTTTCTTT.

CDR3 sequence reads: CASNRDSNEKLFF. DNA for the CDR3: TGTGCCAGCAATCGGGACAGTAATGAAAAACTGTTTTTT. The chain links TRBV2 to TRBJ1-4; 7 bases map to TRBD1. The CDR3 runs 13 residues. Looked up from germline, CDR1 is SNHLY and CDR2 is FYNNEI. V trimming: 7 bases; J trimming: 4 bases; junction bases outside the gene matches: 3.

V gene TRBV6-5 combines with J gene TRBJ1-2, with D possibly TRBD1 on 6 matching bases. The CDR3 spans 14 residues. Germline loops: CDR1 MNHEY, CDR2 SVGAGI. The V gene lost 5 bases and the J gene lost 8 bases, with 18 bases spanning the gap. As DNA, the CDR3 is TGTGCCAGCAGTACGCCGGGACATCCAGAAGGCTACACCTTC. Its translation is CASSTPGHPEGYTF.

Remarks on this clone: This specimen includes other DNA sequences encoding the same CDR3. This rearrangement joins TRBV5-6 to TRBJ1-2, with 9 bases aligning to TRBD1. J lost 4 bases, V lost 4 bases, and 5 bases had no gene match. Germline lookup yields CDR1 SGHDT and CDR2 YYEEEE. The CDR3 spans 14 residues. In nucleotides, the CDR3 is TGTGCCAGCAGCCCGGGACAGGGCGGCTATGGCTACACCTTC. Amino acid sequence: CASSPGQGGYGYTF.

This rearrangement joins TRBV7-2 to TRBJ1-5; no definite D call. The CDR3 contains 12 residues. With 3 bases removed from V and 7 bases from J, the gap between germline ends came to 7 bases. CDR1 and CDR2 (germline): SGHTA, FQGNSA. This CDR3 reads CASSFYEQPQHF. The CDR3 DNA is TGTGCCAGCAGCTTTTACGAACAGCCCCAGCATTTT.

Only one count was recorded for this clone. V is TRBV6-2 or TRBV6-3 and J is TRBJ1-1, with D hard to call. The germline CDR1 and CDR2 sequences are MNHEY and SVGEGT. V dropped 6 bases and J dropped 4 bases, with 15 bases sitting between them. The CDR3 extends over 14 amino acids. Here the CDR3 DNA reads TGTGCCAGCAGCTCCCAAGGGTATATCACTGAAGCTTTCTTT. Translation: CASSSQGYITEAFF.

The chain joins TRBV7-2 to TRBJ1-6; D is possibly TRBD1 (6 bases). Germline V gene data show CDR1 as SGHTA and CDR2 as FQGNSA. The CDR3 contains 18 residues. V dropped 2 bases and J dropped 8 bases, with 22 bases sitting between them. The CDR3 spells CASSLRISFQGRHSPLHF. The CDR3 DNA sequence: TGTGCCAGCAGCTTAAGGATTAGTTTTCAGGGGAGGCATTCACCCCTCCACTTT. Supplemented by reference TRBV7-2 and TRBJ1-6, the full variable domain reads GAGVSQSPSNKVTEKGKDVELRCDPISGHTALYWYRQSLGQGLEFLIYFQGNSAPDKSGLPSDRFSAERTGGSVSTLTIQRTQQEDSAVYLCASSLRISFQGRHSPLHFGNGTRLTVT.

The chain employs TRBV12-3 or TRBV12-4 and TRBJ1-3; D gene ambiguous. Trimming cost V 6 bases and J 4 bases, with 7 bases left between them. CDR3 length: 12 amino acids. CDR3 loop: CASSQHGNTIYF. As DNA, the CDR3 is TGTGCCAGCAGCCAACACGGAAACACCATATATTTT.

The chain links TRBV2 to TRBJ1-1, with a possible D match to TRBD1 (5 bases). This CDR3 region has 16 residues. Germline V CDR1 and CDR2: SNHLY, FYNNEI. The V and J ends lost 6 bases and 4 bases respectively, with 21 bases between them. CDR3 DNA: TGTGCCAGCAGGTCCTATGGGACCTCCCTCGGCACTGAAGCTTTCTTT. Protein: CASRSYGTSLGTEAFF.

The rearrangement links TRBV5-6 to TRBJ2-3; D gene uncertain. Germline CDR1 SGHDT, CDR2 YYEEEE. CDR3 size: 16 residues. Trimming took off 0 bases at V and 0 bases at J, with 11 bases between the two ends. The CDR3 region is CASSLVSLASTDTQYF. CDR3 sequence (DNA): TGTGCCAGCAGCTTGGTAAGTCTGGCCAGCACAGATACGCAGTATTTT.

J is TRBJ2-1 and V is TRBV18; 8 positions match TRBD1. Per the germline V gene, CDR1 is KGHSH and CDR2 is LQKENI. V shed 2 bases, J shed 7 bases, and the junction held 10 bases outside the gene matches. CDR3 length equals 16 residues. CDR3 in DNA: TGTGCCAGCTCACCAGGACACGGACAGGGTAAAAATGAGCAGTTCTTC. The encoded protein is CASSPGHGQGKNEQFF.

The gene calls are TRBV7-2 and TRBJ1-1; possibly TRBD1 for D (5 bases). The germline V gene has CDR1 SGHTA and CDR2 FQGNSA. Trimming stripped 5 bases from V and 1 base from J, with 14 bases between. The CDR3 consists of 15 residues. The CDR3 reads CASSLTGGKNTEAFF. Here the CDR3 DNA reads TGTGCCAGCAGCCTTACTGGGGGGAAGAACACTGAAGCTTTCTTT.